The 26 T cell receptor beta chains reported below all come from one sample, sequenced in a study of CD8+CD57+ T cells in acquired aplastic anemia. Using genomic DNA as the template, TCR beta VDJ and CDR3 profiling was carried out. TCRdb recomputed calls from the reads with MiXCR, one row per CDR3 protein. In the table there are under 200,000 distinct CDR3 sequences, 40% to 60% of which are singletons. Patients who underwent sequencing had shown CD8+CD57+ cell expansion by flow cytometry. The source material was sorted CD4+, CD8+, or CD8+CD57+ T cells (not recorded which) from PBMCs. Receptors were obtained from a human donor with aplastic anemia.

The genes are TRBV5-4 and TRBJ1-1; D not certain. The CDR3 is made up of 12 amino acids. Germline V gene sequence: CDR1 SGHNT, CDR2 YYREEE (reference sequence). V lost 2 bases and J lost 3, with 5 bases in between. The CDR3 protein is CASSFRYTEAFF. The CDR3 DNA reads as TGTGCCAGCAGCTTCCGTTACACTGAAGCTTTCTTT.

Comments on this clonotype: A much more abundant neighbour one base away suggests this may be a read error. This chain links TRBV5-1 with TRBJ2-7, with D maybe TRBD1 (8 bases). The CDR3 has 15 amino acids. V lost 4 bases to trimming and J lost 5 bases, with 19 bases between them. In germline, CDR1 is SGHRS, CDR2 YFSETQ. The DNA of the CDR3 is TGCGCCAGCAGCCTTTCACAGGGGGGGAGAAACGAGCAGTACTTC. Protein: CASSLSQGGRNEQYF.

This clonotype was recorded many times. The chain employs TRBV14 and TRBJ2-7, with 10 bases lining up with TRBD1. With V trimmed by 0 bases and J by 5 bases, 10 bases remained unmatched. Germline CDR1 reads SGHDN; CDR2 reads FVKESK. The CDR3 extends over 17 amino acids. CDR3 DNA: TGTGCCAGCAGCCAAGATCGAACCGTCGGGACAGGGGACGAGCAGTACTTC. It encodes CASSQDRTVGTGDEQYF.

This clonotype was detected a few times. The CDR3 reads CASSVATGELFF. DNA of the CDR3: TGTGCCAGCAGCGTAGCTACCGGGGAGCTGTTTTTT. This sequence joins TRBV9 and TRBJ2-2; no definite D call. V was pared by 0 bases and J by 5 bases, with 2 bases between. This CDR3 contains 12 residues. Germline V gives CDR1 SGDLS, CDR2 YYNGEE.

This clonotype was detected many times. This chain uses TRBV4-1 with TRBJ2-7; 8 bases fit TRBD2. Germline CDR1 is MGHRA and CDR2 is YSYEKL. Germline trimming cut 0 bases from V and 4 bases from J; bases unmatched to any gene: 5. CDR3 length equals 15 residues. Here the CDR3 reads CASSQETSGFYEQYF. The CDR3 DNA follows: TGCGCCAGCAGCCAAGAAACTAGCGGTTTTTACGAGCAGTACTTC.

The sample holds many counts of this clonotype. The genes are TRBV2 and TRBJ1-1; perhaps TRBD1 as D (5 bases). This CDR3 contains 13 residues. Between the trimmed V and J ends, which lost 6 bases and 3 bases, there was a span of 11 bases. Germline V lookup: CDR1 SNHLY, CDR2 FYNNEI. CDR3 sequence (DNA): TGTGCCAGCAGCCAGGGTCTTTACACTGAAGCTTTCTTT. It translates to CASSQGLYTEAFF.

This clonotype was detected many times. The CDR3: CASSPYSAVADSYEQYF. The CDR3 nucleotides read TGTGCCAGCAGTCCATATAGTGCTGTGGCAGACTCCTACGAGCAGTACTTC. The V and J genes are TRBV12-3 or TRBV12-4 and TRBJ2-7; D is unclear. This CDR3 is 17 amino acids long. Trimming took 5 bases from V and 0 from J, leaving 20 bases between them.

This chain links TRBV2 with TRBJ1-2, with 9 nucleotides matching TRBD1. The CDR3 loop spans 14 amino acids. CDR1 and CDR2 (germline): SNHLY, FYNNEI. Trimming cost V 5 bases and J 6 bases; bases outside gene matches: 7. In DNA, the CDR3 is TGTGCCAGCAGTCAGACGACAGGGGGTAATGGCTACACCTTC. Translating gives CASSQTTGGNGYTF.

The rearrangement uses TRBV27 and TRBJ2-3; 12 nucleotides line up with TRBD2. With 4 bases clipped from V and 4 bases from J, the junction kept 6 bases outside the gene matches. The germline CDR1 and CDR2 sequences are MNHEY and SMNVEV (reference sequence). The CDR3 consists of 16 residues. CDR3 in amino acids: CASSSLAGGPSDTQYF. CDR3 coding DNA: TGTGCCAGCAGTTCTCTAGCGGGAGGGCCCTCAGATACGCAGTATTTT.

The genes are TRBV7-8 and TRBJ2-1; 10 bases map to TRBD2. Germline CDR1 SGHVS, CDR2 FQNEAQ. The J segment lost 5 bases and the V segment lost 5 bases, leaving 9 bases of the junction unmatched. There are 16 residues in the CDR3. CDR3 DNA: TGTGCCAGCAGCGCTCGAAGCGGGAGGGGTGACAATGAGCAGTTCTTC. Its protein product is CASSARSGRGDNEQFF.

In its sample, this clonotype was seen many times. J is TRBJ1-1 and V is TRBV5-6, with D perhaps TRBD1 (5 bases). With 2 bases removed from V and 2 bases from J, the gap between germline ends came to 16 bases. The CDR3 sequence is 16 residues long. Per germline, CDR1 SGHDT and CDR2 YYEEEE. CDR3 DNA sequence: TGTGCCAGCAGCTTCATCGGGGGGGTTGGAAACACTGAAGCTTTCTTT. This translates into CASSFIGGVGNTEAFF.

The chain carries TRBV2 and TRBJ2-5; 8 bases are shared with TRBD1. The J segment lost 2 bases and the V segment lost 5 bases, leaving 1 base of the junction unmatched. CDR1 and CDR2 from the germline V gene are SNHLY and FYNNEI. This CDR3 is built from 13 residues. The CDR3 DNA reads TGTGCCAGCAGTCGGGACAGGCAAGAGACCCAGTACTTC. Residues: CASSRDRQETQYF.

A word on this clonotype: No conserved phenylalanine or tryptophan ends this CDR3, so it is likely a read error. The J gene is TRBJ1-1, the V gene TRBV19; no firm D call. The CDR3 is 14 residues long. Germline V lookup: CDR1 LNHDA, CDR2 SQIVND (reference sequence). V gave up 6 bases and J gave up 4 bases, with 15 bases separating them. CDR3 residues: CASRRRYLGTEAFL. The CDR3 DNA reads as TGTGCCAGTAGGAGGAGGTACCTGGGCACTGAAGCTTTCCTT.

Only a few counts were recorded for this clonotype. This chain links TRBV30 with TRBJ2-3; the D is unclear. The CDR3 is 13 residues long. In germline, CDR1 is GTSNPN, CDR2 SVGIG (reference sequence). Trimming pared 0 bases from V and 3 bases from J, leaving 7 bases between. In DNA form, the CDR3 reads TGTGCCTGGAGTGTAGGAGAGACAGATACGCAGTATTTT. Residues: CAWSVGETDTQYF.

The gene calls are TRBV7-2 and TRBJ1-2; 8 bases match TRBD1. CDR3 length: 14 residues. CDR1 and CDR2 (germline): SGHTA, FQGNSA. J lost 6 bases, V lost 1 base, and 4 bases had no gene match. DNA of the CDR3: TGTGCCAGCAGCTTAGGGGCAGGGGGCAATGGCTACACCTTC. This gives the protein CASSLGAGGNGYTF.

The chain couples TRBV20-1 to TRBJ2-7; the D gene could be TRBD1 or TRBD2 (6 bases each). V was shortened by 1 base and J by 0 bases, with 10 bases between the two germline ends. This CDR3 is built from 14 residues. Germline CDR1 DFQATT, CDR2 SNEGSKA (reference sequence). DNA of the CDR3: TGCAGTGCTAGAGCAGGAGGGGGCTCCTACGAGCAGTACTTC. It encodes CSARAGGGSYEQYF.

The chain couples TRBV24-1 to TRBJ2-1; perhaps TRBD2 as D (6 bases). Germline-derived CDR1 and CDR2 are KGHDR and SFDVKD. CDR3 length: 14 residues. V lost 5 bases and J 7 bases, leaving 14 bases between the germline ends. The CDR3 spells CATSVPGAGNEQFF. CDR3 nucleotide sequence: TGTGCCACCAGTGTGCCGGGAGCCGGGAATGAGCAGTTCTTC.

A note on this clonotype: A clone one base away is much larger, so this may be a read error. CDR3 coding DNA: TGTGGCAGCAGCTTAGATCCTTCTAGCTCCTACGAGCAGTACTTC. Protein product: CGSSLDPSSSYEQYF. The genes are TRBV7-9 and TRBJ2-7; D is uncertain. The CDR3 has 15 residues. The germline gives CDR1 SEHNR, CDR2 FQNEAQ (reference sequence).

This clonotype was recorded at least ten times. CDR3 DNA: TGTGCCAGCAGCCCCGGACTAGTCTCCTACGAGCAGTACTTC. This encodes CASSPGLVSYEQYF. The chain couples TRBV14 to TRBJ2-7; 7 bases agree with TRBD2. The CDR3 covers 14 residues. V was clipped by 4 bases and J by 0 bases; unmatched bases: 3. Germline V gives CDR1 SGHDN, CDR2 FVKESK.

The chain joins TRBV4-2 to TRBJ2-1, with a tentative D call TRBD1 (5 bases). Deletions cut 0 bases from V and 9 bases from J, with 12 bases between. CDR3 size: 14 residues. The germline V gene has CDR1 LGHNA and CDR2 YNFKEQ. The CDR3 loop reads CASSQDTGYGEQFF. Written as DNA, the CDR3 is TGTGCCAGCAGCCAAGATACAGGTTATGGTGAGCAGTTCTTC.

This clonotype has a count of ten or more. The chain carries TRBV29-1 and TRBJ2-5, with 8 positions matching TRBD1. From germline, CDR1 is SQVTM and CDR2 ANQGSEA. CDR3 length: 14 residues. Unmatched junction bases numbered 8, after V lost 6 bases and J lost 2 bases. CDR3 sequence (DNA): TGCAGCGTCCCGACAGGGGCCGGGCAAGAGACCCAGTACTTC. Its translation: CSVPTGAGQETQYF. Full variable domain (outside the CDR3, taken from reference TRBV29-1 and TRBJ2-5): SAVISQKPSRDICQRGTSLTIQCQVDSQVTMMFWYRQQPGQSLTLIATANQGSEATYESGFVIDKFPISRPNLTFSTLTVSNMSPEDSSIYLCSVPTGAGQETQYFGPGTRLLVL.

The rearrangement joins TRBV2 to TRBJ1-2, with D hard to call. The CDR3 totals 12 residues. V was shortened by 9 bases and J by 2 bases, with 10 bases between the two germline ends. CDR1 is SNHLY, CDR2 FYNNEI, per germline. CDR3 region: CARSEENYGYTF. For the CDR3, the DNA is TGTGCCAGGTCGGAGGAGAACTATGGCTACACCTTC.

This clonotype has at least ten counts. The chain has TRBV7-9 and TRBJ2-7; D is unresolved. The CDR3 covers 12 residues. The germline gives CDR1 SEHNR, CDR2 FQNEAQ (reference sequence). V was trimmed by 5 bases and J by 7 bases, leaving 12 bases between them. The CDR3 region is CASSGDDWEQYF. CDR3 nucleotide sequence: TGTGCCAGCAGCGGGGATGACTGGGAGCAGTACTTC.

The J gene is TRBJ1-1, the V gene TRBV4-1; TRBD1 aligns across 7 bases. Per the germline V gene, CDR1 is MGHRA and CDR2 is YSYEKL. The length of the CDR3 is 14 residues. V dropped 1 base and J dropped 4; count of bases not matched to a gene: 3. CDR3 in amino acids: CASSQVQGGTEAFF. The CDR3 DNA reads as TGCGCCAGCAGCCAAGTCCAGGGGGGCACTGAAGCTTTCTTT.

The chain couples TRBV19 to TRBJ1-5; D is unresolved. The CDR3 consists of 15 residues. Trimming left V 4 bases short and J 0 bases short, with 10 bases between. Germline V gene data show CDR1 as LNHDA and CDR2 as SQIVND (reference sequence). CDR3 sequence (DNA): TGTGCCAGTAGTAGAAGCGGAGGTAGCAATCAGCCCCAGCATTTT. This gives the protein CASSRSGGSNQPQHF. The full variable domain, its missing parts supplied by reference TRBV19 and TRBJ1-5, is DGGITQSPKYLFRKEGQNVTLSCEQNLNHDAMYWYRQDPGQGLRLIYYSQIVNDFQKGDIAEGYSVSREKKESFPLTVTSAQKNPTAFYLCASSRSGGSNQPQHFGDGTRLSIL.

This clonotype was seen just once. The gene calls are TRBV7-3 and TRBJ2-1, with no clear D. This CDR3 region has 12 residues. The V gene's germline CDR1 is SGHTA and CDR2 FQGTGA. V gave up 5 bases and J gave up 6 bases, with 8 bases separating them. The CDR3 sequence: CASSPHSNEQFF. As DNA, the CDR3 is TGTGCCAGCAGCCCCCACAGCAATGAGCAGTTCTTC.